These 30 T cell receptor beta chains were all obtained from the same sample, sequenced in a study of shared clonotypes between healthy human individuals. The method was immunoSEQ multiplex PCR; TCRdb's version includes in-frame clones alone and lacks a portion of them. The profile shows millions of clones, approximately 95% of them singletons. Positively selected for CCR7, the CD45RO-negative cells used as naive CD8 cells excluded terminally differentiated effector memory CD45RA+ cells. Sample: naive CD8+ T cells sorted from blood. The receptors shown here come from a man younger than 35 in good health.

The chain is built from TRBV5-3 and TRBJ1-5; D uncertain. TRBV5-3 belongs to the ORF category, with a function that is uncertain. The CDR3 covers 13 residues. V lost 5 bases, J lost 7 bases, and 13 bases lay in between. CDR3 residues: CARSRRQWQPQHF. CDR3 nucleotide sequence: TGTGCCAGAAGTAGACGACAATGGCAGCCCCAGCATTTT.

CDR3 sequence reads: CASSLVQGGTEAFF. The CDR3 DNA reads as TGTGCCAGCAGCTTAGTCCAGGGCGGGACTGAAGCTTTCTTT. The chain couples TRBV7-2 to TRBJ1-1; TRBD1 might be the D (5 bases). The V end was cut by 1 base, the J end by 5 bases, with 11 bases between. The CDR3 length is 14 residues. Per germline, CDR1 SGHTA and CDR2 FQGNSA.

This chain links TRBV4-3 with TRBJ2-1; the match to TRBD2 covers 10 bases. Per germline, CDR1 LGHNA and CDR2 YSLEER. J lost 6 bases, V lost 3 bases, and 8 bases had no gene match. CDR3 size: 16 residues. CDR3 amino acids: CASSHAGLAGVNEQFF. CDR3 in DNA: TGCGCCAGCAGCCACGCGGGTCTAGCGGGGGTCAATGAGCAGTTCTTC.

This chain links TRBV21-1 with TRBJ2-7; whether TRBD2, the table's D call, matches the DNA was not checked. TRBV21-1 is labeled a pseudogene. The CDR3 consists of 20 residues. The CDR3 coding sequence is TGTGCCAGCAGCAAAGGGAGGACTAGCGGCCCCCTGGGTGGATCCTACGAGCAGTACTTC. This codes for CASSKGRTSGPLGGSYEQYF.

The rearrangement joins TRBV27 to TRBJ2-1; D is unclear. The CDR3 length is 14 residues. Germline values: CDR1 MNHEY, CDR2 SMNVEV (reference sequence). Deletions cut 2 bases from V and 8 bases from J, with 13 bases between. The CDR3: CASSLGYPSYEQFF. The DNA for the CDR3 is TGTGCCAGCAGTTTAGGGTACCCCTCTTATGAGCAGTTCTTC.

This CDR3 reads CAWGTGTASYEQYF. Here the CDR3 DNA reads TGTGCCTGGGGTACCGGGACAGCTTCCTACGAGCAGTACTTC. This chain links TRBV30 with TRBJ2-7, with 7 bases identical to TRBD1. CDR1 and CDR2 from the germline V gene are GTSNPN and SVGIG (reference sequence). Trimming removed 5 bases from V and 1 base from J; junction bases left unmatched: 8. This CDR3 has 14 residues. The variable domain in full, completed from reference TRBV30 and TRBJ2-7, reads SQTIHQWPATLVQPVGSPLSLECTVEGTSNPNLYWYRQAAGRGLQLLFYSVGIGQISSEVPQNLSASRPQDRQFILSSKKLLLSDSGFYLCAWGTGTASYEQYFGPGTRLTVT.

The gene calls are TRBV13 and TRBJ2-3; D is perhaps TRBD2 (6 bases). CDR3 length equals 13 residues. V dropped 8 bases and J dropped 2 bases, with 11 bases sitting between them. Germline CDR1 reads PRHDT; CDR2 reads FYEKMQ (reference sequence). The CDR3 loop is CASRDFLTDTQYF. As DNA, the CDR3 is TGTGCCAGCCGGGACTTCCTCACAGATACGCAGTATTTT.

The V and J genes are TRBV7-9 and TRBJ1-1, with D maybe TRBD1 (5 bases). Trimming pared 4 bases from V and 6 bases from J, leaving 6 bases between. CDR3 size: 11 residues. CDR1 and CDR2 from the germline V gene are SEHNR and FQNEAQ (reference sequence). The CDR3 reads CASSWGAEAFF. The CDR3 DNA reads TGTGCCAGCAGCTGGGGCGCTGAAGCTTTCTTT.

The V and J genes are TRBV9 and TRBJ1-2, with TRBD1 identical over 8 bases. The germline gives CDR1 SGDLS, CDR2 YYNGEE. Trimming at V came to 3 bases and at J to 8 bases, leaving 3 bases not matched to a gene. The CDR3 runs 12 residues. The CDR3 sequence is CASSAQGEGYTF. In DNA form, the CDR3 reads TGTGCCAGCAGCGCACAGGGGGAAGGCTACACCTTC.

The table lists this clone with a count of one. This chain connects TRBV13 to TRBJ2-3; TRBD2 matches at 11 bases. The V gene's germline CDR1 is PRHDT and CDR2 FYEKMQ (reference sequence). The CDR3 has 17 amino acids. J gave up 5 bases and V 4 bases, and 11 bases lay outside the gene matches. The CDR3 protein is CASSSFVAGGSGDTQYF. The CDR3 region has the DNA TGTGCCAGCAGCTCCTTCGTAGCGGGGGGGAGTGGAGATACGCAGTATTTT. The full variable domain, in which reference TRBV13 and TRBJ2-3 provide the parts outside the CDR3, is AAGVIQSPRHLIKEKRETATLKCYPIPRHDTVYWYQQGPGQDPQFLISFYEKMQSDKGSIPDRFSAQQFSDYHSELNMSSLELGDSALYFCASSSFVAGGSGDTQYFGPGTRLTVL.

This chain connects TRBV27 to TRBJ2-1; 12 nucleotides line up with TRBD2. V lost 4 bases, J lost 8 bases, and 6 bases stayed unmatched. Germline V CDR1 and CDR2: MNHEY, SMNVEV (reference sequence). The CDR3 runs 15 residues. CDR3 sequence: CASSSGLAGLDEQFF. The CDR3 coding sequence is TGTGCCAGCAGTTCCGGACTAGCGGGGTTGGATGAGCAGTTCTTC.

This chain uses TRBV10-2 with TRBJ2-7; perhaps TRBD1 as D (6 bases). V was pared by 2 bases and J by 3 bases, with 14 bases between. The CDR3 is 15 residues long. Germline V lookup: CDR1 WSHSY, CDR2 SAAADI. This chain's CDR3 is CASSEPKQTGYEQYF. The CDR3, as DNA: TGCGCCAGCAGTGAGCCAAAACAGACAGGCTACGAGCAGTACTTC.

This rearrangement joins TRBV2 to TRBJ2-3; no reliable D call. The CDR3 extends over 14 amino acids. V lost 4 bases and J 1 base, leaving 9 bases between the germline ends. From germline, CDR1 is SNHLY and CDR2 FYNNEI. CDR3 protein: CASSVGSGTDTQYF. Here the CDR3 DNA reads TGTGCCAGCAGTGTGGGCTCTGGCACAGATACGCAGTATTTT.

Worth noting for this clone: Other DNA sequences from this sample encode an identical CDR3 as well. The CDR3 DNA reads TGTGCCAGCAGCTTAGCCGGCGATTACGAGCAGTACTTC. The encoded protein is CASSLAGDYEQYF. The rearrangement uses TRBV11-1 and TRBJ2-7, with unresolved D. From germline, CDR1 is SGHAT and CDR2 FQDESV (reference sequence). Deletions cut 0 bases from V and 4 bases from J, with 7 bases between. The CDR3 totals 13 residues.

A note on this clone: Other DNA sequences of this sample code for an identical CDR3. V is TRBV27 and J is TRBJ1-5; 8 bases are a match to TRBD1. Germline CDR1 reads MNHEY; CDR2 reads SMNVEV (reference sequence). The CDR3 length is 15 residues. The V and J ends lost 4 bases and 4 bases, in that order; junction bases with no gene match: 6. CDR3 in amino acids: CASSSGTGGNQPQHF. The CDR3 DNA reads as TGTGCCAGCAGTTCGGGGACAGGAGGGAATCAGCCCCAGCATTTT.

V usage is TRBV9 and J usage is TRBJ2-2; 10 bases are shared with TRBD2. Germline CDR1 and CDR2: SGDLS and YYNGEE. J gave up 3 bases and V 3 bases, and 5 bases lay outside the gene matches. This CDR3 is 16 amino acids long. CDR3 amino acids: CASSAASGSYTGELFF. CDR3 coding DNA: TGTGCCAGCAGCGCCGCTAGCGGGAGTTACACCGGGGAGCTGTTTTTT.

The chain is built from TRBV10-2 and TRBJ2-1; 8 positions agree with TRBD2. Per germline, CDR1 WSHSY and CDR2 SAAADI. J gave up 8 bases and V 9 bases, and 9 bases lay outside the gene matches. The CDR3 consists of 13 residues. As DNA, the CDR3 is TGCGCCAGTACGGGACTAGGCATCGATGAGCAGTTCTTC. It is translated as CASTGLGIDEQFF.

The chain couples TRBV27 to TRBJ1-2, with a weak D call TRBD1 (5 bases). Germline V lookup: CDR1 MNHEY, CDR2 SMNVEV (reference sequence). With 8 bases removed from V and 6 bases from J, the gap between germline ends came to 13 bases. This CDR3 has 12 amino acids. The CDR3 sequence is CASRPPGDGYTF. The CDR3 coding sequence is TGTGCCAGCCGTCCCCCGGGGGATGGCTACACCTTC.

The gene calls are TRBV7-9 and TRBJ1-1; 9 bases match TRBD1. Trimming cost V 6 bases and J 5 bases; bases outside gene matches: 10. Per the germline V gene, CDR1 is SEHNR and CDR2 is FQNEAQ (reference sequence). This CDR3 is built from 15 residues. CDR3 sequence reads: CASSSHRGQGTEAFF. In DNA form, the CDR3 reads TGTGCCAGCAGTTCTCACAGGGGGCAGGGGACTGAAGCTTTCTTT.

This sequence joins TRBV5-5 and TRBJ1-2, with D perhaps matching TRBD1 (5 bases). The CDR3 spans 15 residues. Trimming stripped 0 bases from V and 4 bases from J, with 13 bases between. The germline gives CDR1 SGHKS, CDR2 YYEKEE (reference sequence). The CDR3 nucleotides are TGTGCCAGCAGCTTGGGGCCCAGGGATCTCTATGGCTACACCTTC. Its protein product is CASSLGPRDLYGYTF.

Written as DNA, the CDR3 is TGTGCCAGCAGTGAAGAAGGGCTAGCGGGCCGCTCCTACAATGAGCAGTTCTTC. Its protein product is CASSEEGLAGRSYNEQFF. V is TRBV6-1 and J is TRBJ2-1; 8 positions match TRBD2. In germline, CDR1 is MNHNS, CDR2 SASEGT. V was pared by 1 base and J by 0 bases, with 8 bases of the junction left unmatched. The CDR3 is 18 residues long.

Points on this clone: Distinct nucleotide sequences in the sample also encode this CDR3. This rearrangement joins TRBV9 to TRBJ2-7, with TRBD2 identical over 9 bases. Germline V lookup: CDR1 SGDLS, CDR2 YYNGEE. The CDR3 runs to 14 residues. V was clipped by 2 bases and J by 4 bases; unmatched bases: 4. The CDR3 nucleotides read TGTGCCAGCAGCGTGGGACTAGCAGGTTACGAGCAGTACTTC. It is translated as CASSVGLAGYEQYF.

V is TRBV29-1 and J is TRBJ2-1; the match to TRBD2 covers 11 bases. CDR1 and CDR2 from the germline V gene are SQVTM and ANQGSEA. The junction had 14 bases not matched to a gene; V was cut back by 0 bases and J by 10 bases. The CDR3 extends over 17 amino acids. CDR3 nucleotide sequence: TGCAGCGTTGAAGATCCCCATAGCGGGGGGGCCTCTGAAGAGCAGTTCTTC. Residues: CSVEDPHSGGASEEQFF.

This clone was counted a single time. Since a much larger clone is just one base distant, this may be a read error. The same CDR3 can be traced to other DNA sequences in this sample. The chain links TRBV5-4 to TRBJ2-2; D is undetermined. Germline V gene lookup returns CDR1 SGHNT and CDR2 YYREEE (reference sequence). Trimming shortened V by 3 bases and J by 6 bases, and 3 bases separated the two germline ends. This CDR3 has 11 residues. The CDR3 sequence: CASSSPGELFF. The CDR3 DNA is TGTGCCAGCAGCTCCCCCGGGGAGCTGTTTTTT.

CDR3: CASSPEDRGRAGELFF. In nucleotides, the CDR3 is TGTGCCAGCAGCCCAGAGGACAGGGGCCGAGCCGGGGAGCTGTTTTTT. The chain uses TRBV7-3 and TRBJ2-2; TRBD1 matches at 9 bases. CDR3 length: 16 residues. CDR1 is SGHTA and CDR2 is FQGTGA in the germline V gene. V shed 5 bases and J 6 bases; nucleotides not matched to a gene: 10.

The chain joins TRBV7-6 to TRBJ1-3; 7 bases map to TRBD1. V gave up 2 bases and J gave up 4 bases; unmatched junction bases: 11. CDR3 length: 17 amino acids. In germline, CDR1 is SGHVS, CDR2 FNYEAQ. The CDR3 DNA reads as TGTGCCAGCAGCTTACTCCTGGAAACAGGGGTCGGAAACACCATATATTTT. This encodes CASSLLLETGVGNTIYF.

The rearrangement links TRBV6-5 to TRBJ2-2, with no clear D. V shed 4 bases and J shed 2 bases, with 8 bases lying between them. CDR3 length: 14 amino acids. The germline V gene encodes CDR1 MNHEY and CDR2 SVGAGI. The CDR3 loop reads CASSFSENTGELFF. The CDR3 nucleotides read TGTGCCAGCAGTTTTTCAGAAAACACCGGGGAGCTGTTTTTT.

The chain has TRBV4-3 and TRBJ2-1, with 9 bases identical to TRBD2. V trimming: 1 base; J trimming: 4 bases; junction bases outside the gene matches: 2. Germline-derived CDR1 and CDR2 are LGHNA and YSLEER. The CDR3 extends over 15 amino acids. The CDR3 spells CASSQASGDYNEQFF. The DNA for the CDR3 is TGCGCCAGCAGCCAAGCTAGCGGGGATTACAATGAGCAGTTCTTC.

J is TRBJ2-7 and V is TRBV5-1; 10 bases align to TRBD1. Germline trimming cut 0 bases from V and 4 bases from J; bases unmatched to any gene: 7. CDR1 SGHRS and CDR2 YFSETQ come from the germline V gene. CDR3 length: 16 residues. The CDR3 coding sequence is TGCGCCAGCAGCTTGGCCATTGGACAGGGGGAATACGAGCAGTACTTC. It codes for CASSLAIGQGEYEQYF.

The rearrangement joins TRBV18 to TRBJ2-2, with a possible D match to TRBD2 (6 bases). This CDR3 has 18 amino acids. Germline V gene data show CDR1 as KGHSH and CDR2 as LQKENI. V dropped 8 bases and J dropped 4 bases, with 26 bases sitting between them. CDR3 region: CASHFTTRRVRLTGELFF. The CDR3 DNA reads TGTGCCAGCCACTTCACAACCCGGAGGGTACGGCTCACCGGGGAGCTGTTTTTT.